This passage covers 9 T cell receptor beta chains from one sample sequenced in a study of Tregs in tolerant kidney transplant recipients. Clones were sequenced by immunoSEQ multiplex PCR, and TCRdb holds only the in-frame ones, with some missing. Of about 100,000 clones listed, 80% to 95% are singletons. The sequenced sample was CD4+ T cells from blood, obtained before the transplant. The receptors shown here come from a human donor who received a combined kidney and bone marrow transplant.

The chain links TRBV5-1 to TRBJ2-7, with TRBD2 matching over 9 bases. The CDR3 sequence is 14 residues long. With 2 bases clipped from V and 7 bases from J, the junction kept 7 bases outside the gene matches. Germline V gene lookup returns CDR1 SGHRS and CDR2 YFSETQ. The CDR3 DNA follows: TGCGCCAGCAGCTTTGGTGGGACTAGCCGGGAGCAGTACTTC. This encodes CASSFGGTSREQYF.

CDR3 DNA: TGCGCCAGCAGCGAAAGCTATGGACAGAGATCTAACTATGGCTACACCTTC. It specifies CASSESYGQRSNYGYTF. The chain employs TRBV5-1 and TRBJ1-2; D is possibly TRBD1 (6 bases). Germline CDR1 and CDR2: SGHRS and YFSETQ. The V and J ends lost 4 bases and 0 bases respectively, with 19 bases between them. The CDR3 covers 17 residues.

The chain employs TRBV28 and TRBJ2-2; possible D gene TRBD2, 6 bases. The CDR3 is made up of 16 amino acids. Between the trimmed V and J ends, which lost 6 bases and 0 bases, there was a span of 14 bases. Germline CDR1 and CDR2: MDHEN and SYDVKM. CDR3: CASRFLRRANTGELFF. CDR3 DNA sequence: TGTGCCAGCAGGTTCCTTAGGAGGGCGAACACCGGGGAGCTGTTTTTT.

This chain uses TRBV2 with TRBJ1-1; 8 positions match TRBD1. Germline V gene sequence: CDR1 SNHLY, CDR2 FYNNEI. Germline trimming cut 3 bases from V and 1 base from J; bases unmatched to any gene: 13. CDR3 size: 18 residues. The CDR3 region is CASSDVWTGNRKNTEAFF. The CDR3 nucleotides read TGTGCCAGCAGTGATGTCTGGACAGGGAATAGGAAGAACACTGAAGCTTTCTTT.

V gene TRBV18 combines with J gene TRBJ1-4; the D gene is possibly TRBD1 (6 bases). With 4 bases removed from V and 7 bases from J, the gap between germline ends came to 13 bases. From germline, CDR1 is KGHSH and CDR2 LQKENI. CDR3 length equals 14 residues. The CDR3 reads CASSRTEVTEKLFF. The CDR3 bases are TGTGCCAGCTCACGGACAGAGGTTACTGAAAAACTGTTTTTT.

This sequence joins TRBV6-6 and TRBJ1-6, with 9 positions matching TRBD1. CDR1 MNHNY and CDR2 SVGAGI come from the germline V gene (reference sequence). The CDR3 runs 15 residues. V lost 6 bases, J lost 11 bases, and 11 bases stayed unmatched. CDR3 sequence: CASSPRTGAPPPLHF. The CDR3 DNA follows: TGTGCCAGCAGCCCCCGGACAGGGGCTCCTCCACCCCTCCACTTT.

The chain joins TRBV9 to TRBJ2-3; 10 nucleotides align to TRBD2. This CDR3 comprises 16 residues. Germline lookup yields CDR1 SGDLS and CDR2 YYNGEE. After removal of 4 bases from V and 1 base from J, the junction contained 6 bases not matched to a gene. CDR3 loop: CASSTPLAGGTDTQYF. Here the CDR3 DNA reads TGTGCCAGCAGCACCCCCCTAGCGGGGGGCACAGATACGCAGTATTTT.

The chain uses TRBV29-1 and TRBJ2-2; TRBD2 matches at 7 bases. This CDR3 contains 14 residues. Trimming took 4 bases from V and 6 from J; bases not matched to a gene: 8. The germline CDR1 and CDR2 sequences are SQVTM and ANQGSEA. The CDR3 reads CSVGGGAESGELFF. CDR3 nucleotide sequence: TGCAGCGTTGGGGGGGGAGCCGAGTCCGGGGAGCTGTTTTTT.

This chain links TRBV6-5 with TRBJ1-2; D is unresolved. Between the trimmed V and J ends, which lost 2 bases and 1 base, there was a span of 14 bases. The CDR3 contains 16 residues. Germline loops: CDR1 MNHEY, CDR2 SVGAGI. The CDR3 here is CASSYVMGGINYGYTF. The CDR3 region has the DNA TGTGCCAGCAGTTACGTTATGGGAGGGATTAACTATGGCTACACCTTC.